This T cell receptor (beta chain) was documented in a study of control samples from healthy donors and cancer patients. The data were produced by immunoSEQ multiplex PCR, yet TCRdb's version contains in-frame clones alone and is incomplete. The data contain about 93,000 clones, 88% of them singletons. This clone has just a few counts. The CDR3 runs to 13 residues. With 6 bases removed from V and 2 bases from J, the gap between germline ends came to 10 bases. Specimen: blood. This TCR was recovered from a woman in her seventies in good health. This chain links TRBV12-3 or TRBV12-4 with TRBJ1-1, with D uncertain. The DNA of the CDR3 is TGTGCCAGCAGCTCTGGGAGAAACACTGAAGCTTTCTTT. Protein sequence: CASSSGRNTEAFF.